In this sample, the clone carrying this TCR beta chain turned up once. As to time point: peripheral blood 6 weeks after treatment start. Patients each gave 1 to 8 samples, pretreatment and on-treatment. The data were obtained in a study of PD-L1 blockade in urothelial cancer. About the study: Atezolizumab at 1,200 mg intravenously every 3 weeks was started by patients at some point between 2014 and 2015.

The assay was immunoSEQ multiplex PCR, and TCRdb's table has in-frame clones only and misses some. This table holds about 36,000 clones, approximately 88% found once. The CDR3 contains 14 residues. CDR1 is MNHNS, CDR2 SASEGT, per germline. V trimming: 9 bases; J trimming: 8 bases; junction bases outside the gene matches: 11. This material consisted of PBMCs, taken around atezolizumab (anti-PD-L1) treatment. This receptor was taken from a middle-aged man with urothelial cancer. The gene calls are TRBV6-1 and TRBJ2-1; 9 bases map to TRBD1. Here the CDR3 DNA reads TGTGCCAGTAAAGGGACAGGGAAGTCCTATGAGCAGTTCTTC. This translates into CASKGTGKSYEQFF.